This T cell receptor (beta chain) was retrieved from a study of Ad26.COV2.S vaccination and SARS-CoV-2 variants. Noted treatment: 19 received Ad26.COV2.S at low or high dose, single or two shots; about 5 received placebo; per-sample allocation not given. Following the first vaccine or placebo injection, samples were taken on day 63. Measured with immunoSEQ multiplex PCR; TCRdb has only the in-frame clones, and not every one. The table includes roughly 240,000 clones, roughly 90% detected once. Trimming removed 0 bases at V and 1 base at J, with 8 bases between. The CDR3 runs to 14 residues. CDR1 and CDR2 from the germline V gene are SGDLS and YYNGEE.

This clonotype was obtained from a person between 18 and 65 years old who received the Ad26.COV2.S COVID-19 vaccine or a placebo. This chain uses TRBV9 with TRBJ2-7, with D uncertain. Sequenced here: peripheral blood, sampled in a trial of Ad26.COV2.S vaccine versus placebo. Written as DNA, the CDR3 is TGTGCCAGCAGCGTAGACCCTGATTCCTACGAGCAGTACTTC. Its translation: CASSVDPDSYEQYF.